These T cell receptor beta chains were read from a single sample in a study of shared clonotypes between healthy human individuals. Repertoires were generated with immunoSEQ multiplex PCR, while TCRdb's copy carries only in-frame clones and drops some. This table holds about 1 million clones, under 80% found once. The sequenced material came from memory CD4+ T cells sorted from blood. Source of these receptors: a man younger than 35 in good health. The CDR3 runs from the conserved cysteine through the conserved F or W. The order of the fields is D gene, J gene, clone size, V gene, CDR3 protein, CDR3 DNA. The D gene is left open where the match is weak. Part of the rows lack a size; the others show once, few, many or a class for expanded clones.

D gene: TRBD2; J gene: TRBJ2-1; clone size: few; V gene: TRBV14; CDR3 protein: CASSTAGTSGNNEQFF; CDR3 DNA: TGTGCCAGCAGCACCGCCGGGACTAGCGGGAACAATGAGCAGTTCTTC
D gene: NA; J gene: TRBJ1-3; clone size: NA; V gene: TRBV18; CDR3 protein: CASSPNQQAGNTIYF; CDR3 DNA: TGTGCCAGCTCACCCAACCAGCAGGCTGGAAACACCATATATTTT
D gene: TRBD1; J gene: TRBJ1-2; clone size: few; V gene: TRBV6-5; CDR3 protein: CASRGQAFYGYTF; CDR3 DNA: TGTGCCAGCAGAGGACAGGCGTTCTATGGCTACACCTTC
D gene: NA; J gene: TRBJ1-3; clone size: NA; V gene: TRBV28; CDR3 protein: CASSPERDTVSGNTIYF; CDR3 DNA: TGTGCCAGCAGTCCCGAACGGGACACCGTCTCTGGAAACACCATATATTTT
D gene: TRBD2; J gene: TRBJ2-1; clone size: NA; V gene: TRBV5-6; CDR3 protein: CASSLGTSAAYNEQFF; CDR3 DNA: TGTGCCAGCAGCTTGGGGACTAGCGCCGCTTACAATGAGCAGTTCTTC
D gene: NA; J gene: TRBJ1-2; clone size: NA; V gene: TRBV11-2; CDR3 protein: CASSSAGAGPRYTF; CDR3 DNA: TGTGCCAGCAGCTCCGCAGGGGCCGGACCCCGCTACACCTTC
D gene: NA; J gene: TRBJ1-2; clone size: NA; V gene: TRBV28; CDR3 protein: CASKSLRGGYTF; CDR3 DNA: TGTGCCAGCAAATCCCTCCGGGGCGGCTACACCTTC
D gene: NA; J gene: TRBJ2-3; clone size: NA; V gene: TRBV25-1; CDR3 protein: CASSERSTDTQYF; CDR3 DNA: TGTGCCAGCAGTGAAAGAAGCACAGATACGCAGTATTTT
D gene: NA; J gene: TRBJ2-2; clone size: NA; V gene: TRBV18; CDR3 protein: CASSPQGLVGELFF; CDR3 DNA: TGTGCCAGCTCACCACAGGGGCTGGTCGGGGAGCTGTTTTTT
D gene: NA; J gene: TRBJ1-3; clone size: NA; V gene: TRBV29-1; CDR3 protein: CSVEDLGRSSGNTIYF; CDR3 DNA: TGCAGCGTTGAAGATCTTGGCCGGAGCTCTGGAAACACCATATATTTT
D gene: NA; J gene: TRBJ2-5; clone size: NA; V gene: TRBV5-6; CDR3 protein: CASSSDSGGTQYF; CDR3 DNA: TGTGCCAGCAGCTCGGACTCCGGCGGGACCCAGTACTTC
D gene: NA; J gene: TRBJ2-6; clone size: NA; V gene: TRBV5-1; CDR3 protein: CASSSTSGANVLTF; CDR3 DNA: TGCGCCAGCAGCTCCACCTCTGGGGCCAACGTCCTGACTTTC
D gene: NA; J gene: TRBJ1-4; clone size: NA; V gene: TRBV19; CDR3 protein: CASSTDMTTNEKLFF; CDR3 DNA: TGTGCCAGTAGTACAGACATGACAACTAATGAAAAACTGTTTTTT
D gene: TRBD1; J gene: TRBJ2-7; clone size: once; V gene: TRBV6-5; CDR3 protein: CASTGTAYEQYF; CDR3 DNA: TGTGCCAGCACCGGGACAGCCTACGAGCAGTACTTC
D gene: TRBD1; J gene: TRBJ2-5; clone size: NA; V gene: TRBV7-2; CDR3 protein: CASSLARQGEQYF; CDR3 DNA: TGTGCCAGCAGCTTAGCGCGTCAGGGGGAGCAGTACTTC
D gene: NA; J gene: TRBJ2-1; clone size: NA; V gene: TRBV9; CDR3 protein: CASSPKSISYNEQFF; CDR3 DNA: TGTGCCAGCAGCCCCAAAAGCATTTCATACAATGAGCAGTTCTTC
D gene: NA; J gene: TRBJ2-7; clone size: once; V gene: TRBV29-1; CDR3 protein: CSVQKGIYEQYF; CDR3 DNA: TGCAGCGTTCAAAAGGGGATCTACGAGCAGTACTTC
D gene: NA; J gene: TRBJ2-7; clone size: NA; V gene: TRBV28; CDR3 protein: CASSTSPTYEQYF; CDR3 DNA: TGTGCCAGCAGCACCAGCCCGACCTACGAGCAGTACTTC
D gene: NA; J gene: TRBJ1-1; clone size: NA; V gene: TRBV6-5; CDR3 protein: CASGYTEAFF; CDR3 DNA: TGTGCCAGCGGCTACACTGAAGCTTTCTTT
D gene: NA; J gene: TRBJ1-1; clone size: NA; V gene: TRBV11-2; CDR3 protein: CASSLGTITEAFF; CDR3 DNA: TGTGCCAGCAGCTTAGGGACGATCACTGAAGCTTTCTTT
D gene: NA; J gene: TRBJ2-7; clone size: NA; V gene: TRBV20-1; CDR3 protein: CSAWDYEQYF; CDR3 DNA: TGCAGTGCCTGGGACTACGAGCAGTACTTC
D gene: NA; J gene: TRBJ2-3; clone size: NA; V gene: TRBV11-3; CDR3 protein: CASSLDGGDTDTQYF; CDR3 DNA: TGTGCCAGCAGCTTAGACGGCGGGGACACAGATACGCAGTATTTT
D gene: NA; J gene: TRBJ2-7; clone size: NA; V gene: TRBV7-6; CDR3 protein: CASSLAGGYEQYF; CDR3 DNA: TGTGCCAGCAGCTTAGCTGGGGGATACGAGCAGTACTTC
D gene: NA; J gene: TRBJ2-5; clone size: NA; V gene: TRBV10-3; CDR3 protein: CAISRAGLGGSETQYF; CDR3 DNA: TGTGCCATCAGTCGAGCGGGCCTCGGCGGATCTGAGACCCAGTACTTC
D gene: NA; J gene: TRBJ2-3; clone size: NA; V gene: TRBV6-5; CDR3 protein: CASSSPRVTDTQYF; CDR3 DNA: TGTGCCAGCAGTTCCCCCCGAGTCACAGATACGCAGTATTTT
D gene: TRBD1; J gene: TRBJ1-6; clone size: NA; V gene: TRBV2; CDR3 protein: CASSLQGGGNSPLHF; CDR3 DNA: TGTGCCAGCAGCCTACAGGGGGGAGGTAATTCACCCCTCCACTTT
D gene: TRBD1; J gene: TRBJ2-6; clone size: NA; V gene: TRBV30; CDR3 protein: CAWSGDRVSSGANVLTF; CDR3 DNA: TGTGCCTGGAGCGGGGACAGGGTCTCCTCTGGGGCCAACGTCCTGACTTTC
D gene: NA; J gene: TRBJ2-7; clone size: NA; V gene: TRBV27; CDR3 protein: CASPYSEQYF; CDR3 DNA: TGTGCCAGCCCTTACTCCGAGCAGTACTTC
D gene: NA; J gene: TRBJ1-1; clone size: NA; V gene: TRBV6-5; CDR3 protein: CASSWDGGRAFF; CDR3 DNA: TGTGCCAGCAGTTGGGACGGGGGGCGAGCTTTCTTT
D gene: NA; J gene: TRBJ1-4; clone size: NA; V gene: TRBV5-7; CDR3 protein: CASSLDTASPNIGEKLFF; CDR3 DNA: TGTGCCAGCAGCTTGGACACAGCGTCACCAAATATCGGTGAAAAACTGTTTTTT
D gene: NA; J gene: TRBJ2-2; clone size: NA; V gene: TRBV25-1; CDR3 protein: CATLENTGELFF; CDR3 DNA: TGTGCCACCCTAGAGAACACCGGGGAGCTGTTTTTT
D gene: TRBD2; J gene: TRBJ2-3; clone size: many; V gene: TRBV5-1; CDR3 protein: CASSLLNGGADTQYF; CDR3 DNA: TGCGCCAGCAGCTTGTTGAACGGGGGGGCAGATACGCAGTATTTT
D gene: NA; J gene: TRBJ1-6; clone size: NA; V gene: TRBV5-8; CDR3 protein: CAGTVSYNSPLHF; CDR3 DNA: TGTGCCGGGACGGTCTCCTATAATTCACCCCTCCACTTT
D gene: NA; J gene: TRBJ2-3; clone size: NA; V gene: TRBV5-1; CDR3 protein: CASRPRLGLADTQYF; CDR3 DNA: TGCGCCAGCAGACCTCGTCTAGGGCTTGCAGATACGCAGTATTTT
D gene: NA; J gene: TRBJ2-2; clone size: NA; V gene: TRBV19; CDR3 protein: CASSLGGGANTGELFF; CDR3 DNA: TGTGCCAGTAGTCTGGGGGGCGGGGCGAACACCGGGGAGCTGTTTTTT
D gene: TRBD1; J gene: TRBJ1-4; clone size: NA; V gene: TRBV5-1; CDR3 protein: CASSPPGGWGEKLFF; CDR3 DNA: TGCGCCAGCAGCCCACCAGGGGGGTGGGGCGAAAAACTGTTTTTT
D gene: NA; J gene: TRBJ1-2; clone size: NA; V gene: TRBV6-1; CDR3 protein: CASGSSANYGYTF; CDR3 DNA: TGTGCCAGCGGGAGCAGCGCTAACTATGGCTACACCTTC
D gene: TRBD1; J gene: TRBJ1-3; clone size: NA; V gene: TRBV9; CDR3 protein: CASSPQGGAGNTIYF; CDR3 DNA: TGTGCCAGCAGCCCCCAGGGGGGGGCTGGAAACACCATATATTTT
D gene: NA; J gene: TRBJ1-5; clone size: NA; V gene: TRBV4-1; CDR3 protein: CASRNLGLNQPQHF; CDR3 DNA: TGCGCCAGCAGGAACTTGGGGTTAAATCAGCCCCAGCATTTT
D gene: NA; J gene: TRBJ2-3; clone size: NA; V gene: TRBV20-1; CDR3 protein: CGAIWFGTQYF; CDR3 DNA: TGCGGGGCAATTTGGTTCGGTACGCAGTATTTT
D gene: TRBD2; J gene: TRBJ2-7; clone size: few; V gene: TRBV27; CDR3 protein: CASSVIAGSYEQYF; CDR3 DNA: TGTGCCAGCAGTGTTATAGCGGGCTCCTACGAGCAGTACTTC